The 32 T cell receptor beta chains below come from one sample, sequenced in a study of regulatory T cells in long-lasting Graves disease (dated by TCRdb to the early 2020s). The method behind the library was multiplex PCR. The instrument was an Illumina HiSeq 4000. To build TCR beta libraries, CDR3 regions were amplified by Arm-PCR using iRepertoire HTBI primers. TCRdb itself trimmed the public reads at Q25 with fastp, ran MiXCR and retained productive beta chains. Duplicate CDR3 protein sequences are folded into a single record with the most common DNA and genes. The sample table holds about 420,000 distinct CDR3 sequences, of which 16% were seen once. The ten largest make up 20% to 25% of the sample. Interpreted using the paper, the time point label stands for: newly diagnosed GD, antithyroid drugs for less than 3 months. RNA was extracted from PBMCs in TRIzol for both TCR sequencing and RNA sequencing.

These data were likewise used in another study, on T cells in Graves' hyperthyroidism and ophthalmopathy.

The material sequenced was peripheral blood mononuclear cells (PBMCs), taken at new diagnosis, from a patient treated with antithyroid drugs. The receptors originated from a young woman with Graves disease. Donor details come from another sample of the same person, matched by shared clones.

The chain combines TRBV20-1 with TRBJ2-1; D gene uncertain. The germline CDR1 and CDR2 sequences are DFQATT and SNEGSKA (reference sequence). CDR3 size: 16 residues. Trimming shortened V by 0 bases and J by 4 bases, and 16 bases separated the two germline ends. This CDR3 is CSAREGRRAFYNEQFF. The DNA of the CDR3 is TGCAGTGCTAGAGAAGGAAGAAGGGCCTTTTACAATGAGCAGTTCTTC.

The V and J genes are TRBV7-2 and TRBJ2-1, with D perhaps matching TRBD2 (5 bases). Trimming took 5 bases from V and 0 from J, leaving 20 bases between them. The CDR3 extends over 18 amino acids. CDR1 SGHTA and CDR2 FQGNSA come from the germline V gene. CDR3 nucleotides: TGTGCCAGCAGCCTTTTCTTTGCGGGCCGGGGCTCCTACAATGAGCAGTTCTTC. Translated, it gives CASSLFFAGRGSYNEQFF.

This clonotype appeared many times. The V gene is TRBV7-2, the J gene TRBJ2-7; 10 bases are a match to TRBD2. V shed 5 bases, J shed 0 bases, and the junction held 7 bases outside the gene matches. The germline gives CDR1 SGHTA, CDR2 FQGNSA. The CDR3 is made up of 16 amino acids. The CDR3 loop reads CASSPGLAQSSYEQYF. In DNA, the CDR3 is TGTGCCAGCAGCCCGGGACTAGCGCAGAGCTCCTACGAGCAGTACTTC.

The table lists this clonotype with many counts. CDR3 bases: TGTGCCACCAGCAGGAACAGGAACGAGCAGTACTTC. Translated, it gives CATSRNRNEQYF. The chain has TRBV15 and TRBJ2-7; TRBD1 might be the D (5 bases). With 3 bases removed from V and 5 bases from J, the gap between germline ends came to 8 bases. The CDR3 has 12 residues. Germline loops: CDR1 LNHNV, CDR2 YYDKDF (reference sequence).

This clonotype was recorded many times. The genes are TRBV27 and TRBJ1-1; possible D gene TRBD1, 6 bases. The CDR3 length is 15 residues. The germline CDR1 and CDR2 sequences are MNHEY and SMNVEV (reference sequence). V gave up 7 bases and J gave up 1 base, with 16 bases separating them. This CDR3 is CASTMWGGPNTEAFF. CDR3 sequence (DNA): TGTGCCAGCACCATGTGGGGGGGCCCGAACACTGAAGCTTTCTTT.

This clonotype appeared a few times. The chain has TRBV12-3 or TRBV12-4 and TRBJ1-5; D remains ambiguous. V lost 3 bases and J 7 bases, leaving 7 bases between the germline ends. The CDR3 is 12 amino acids. The CDR3: CASSFVGQPQHF. Here the CDR3 DNA reads TGTGCCAGCAGTTTCGTAGGGCAGCCCCAGCATTTT.

The V gene is TRBV27, the J gene TRBJ2-3, with TRBD1 matching 7 bases. Germline V gives CDR1 MNHEY, CDR2 SMNVEV (reference sequence). There are 15 residues in the CDR3. After removal of 5 bases from V and 4 bases from J, the junction contained 9 bases not matched to a gene. CDR3 coding DNA: TGTGCCAGCAGTCCCACAGGGGCGTCACCAGATACGCAGTATTTT. It encodes CASSPTGASPDTQYF.

The sample holds many counts of this clonotype. The chain is built from TRBV12-3 or TRBV12-4 and TRBJ1-5; 7 bases align to TRBD1. CDR3 length: 18 amino acids. Trimming removed 1 base from V and 4 bases from J; junction bases left unmatched: 13. The CDR3, as DNA: TGTGCCAGCAGTTTAGTCATCGGCGGACAGGTACTTAATCAGCCCCAGCATTTT. This codes for CASSLVIGGQVLNQPQHF.

This clonotype showed up many times. The chain uses TRBV5-1 and TRBJ2-5; 7 nucleotides align to TRBD2. V gave up 4 bases and J gave up 5 bases; unmatched junction bases: 11. Germline assignment: CDR1 SGHRS and CDR2 YFSETQ. The CDR3 extends over 15 amino acids. The CDR3 loop is CASSLGLRGMETQYF. CDR3 DNA sequence: TGCGCCAGCAGCCTGGGACTACGTGGTATGGAGACCCAGTACTTC.

CDR3 loop: CASSTGLAASTDTQYF. The CDR3 nucleotides read TGTGCCAGCAGTACCGGACTAGCGGCTAGCACAGATACGCAGTATTTT. The chain joins TRBV2 to TRBJ2-3, with 10 positions matching TRBD2. Germline V gene sequence: CDR1 SNHLY, CDR2 FYNNEI. The CDR3 runs 16 residues. V was clipped by 5 bases and J by 0 bases; unmatched bases: 5.

With respect to this clonotype: One junction end does not reproduce the germline sequence, and a read error may be involved. The chain recombines TRBV24-1 with TRBJ1-2; TRBD1 matches 7 bases. The CDR3 covers 16 residues. Germline-derived CDR1 and CDR2 are KGHDR and SFDVKD. Here the CDR3 reads CATSDKRGPGDYGHTF. In nucleotides, the CDR3 is TGTGCCACCAGTGATAAGAGGGGGCCAGGGGACTATGGCCACACCTTC.

This clonotype was seen at least ten times. The chain uses TRBV5-1 and TRBJ2-1; D ambiguous. Germline V gene lookup returns CDR1 SGHRS and CDR2 YFSETQ. The V and J ends lost 0 bases and 6 bases respectively, with 10 bases between them. CDR3 length equals 14 residues. Here the CDR3 DNA reads TGCGCCAGCAGCTTGGTTCTAGATGGCAATGAGCAGTTCTTC. Amino acids: CASSLVLDGNEQFF.

The CDR3, as DNA: TGTGCCAGCAGTGAAAGTCAGGGAGGCAATCAGCCCCAGCATTTT. Its protein is CASSESQGGNQPQHF. This chain connects TRBV25-1 to TRBJ1-5; a weak D match, TRBD1 (5 bases). The CDR3 has 15 residues. Germline assignment: CDR1 MGHDK and CDR2 SYGVNS. V lost 2 bases, J lost 2 bases, and 10 bases lay in between.

CDR3 nucleotides: TGTGCCACCAGCCCCACCCTGCGGGACAGTAATGAAAAACTGTTTTTT. The encoded protein is CATSPTLRDSNEKLFF. V gene TRBV15 combines with J gene TRBJ1-4; 7 bases agree with TRBD1. CDR1 and CDR2 (germline): LNHNV, YYDKDF (reference sequence). The length of the CDR3 is 16 residues. The J segment lost 4 bases and the V segment lost 5 bases, leaving 10 bases of the junction unmatched.

The rearrangement uses TRBV30 and TRBJ1-2, with TRBD1 as a possible D gene (6 bases). V was shortened by 6 bases and J by 0 bases, with 14 bases between the two germline ends. The CDR3 spans 14 residues. Germline values: CDR1 GTSNPN, CDR2 SVGIG (reference sequence). The CDR3 region is CACHAGEPNYGYTF. CDR3 sequence (DNA): TGTGCCTGCCATGCAGGGGAACCTAACTATGGCTACACCTTC.

This clonotype has ten or more counts. The V call is TRBV15, the J call TRBJ1-4; D is unresolved. The CDR3 has 13 amino acids. Trimming took 4 bases from V and 8 from J, leaving 11 bases between them. CDR1 and CDR2 from the germline V gene are LNHNV and YYDKDF (reference sequence). CDR3 residues: CATSIPSGEKLFF. The CDR3 DNA is TGTGCCACCAGCATACCTAGTGGGGAAAAACTGTTTTTT.

This clonotype was observed many times. The genes are TRBV28 and TRBJ2-1; 9 positions agree with TRBD1. CDR1 and CDR2 (germline): MDHEN, SYDVKM. The CDR3 runs to 17 residues. Unmatched junction bases numbered 11, after V lost 2 bases and J lost 6 bases. CDR3 DNA sequence: TGTGCCAGCAGTTTACTAGGGACAGGGAGCAAGGCCAATGAGCAGTTCTTC. Encoded protein: CASSLLGTGSKANEQFF.

This clonotype was picked up many times. J is TRBJ2-5 and V is TRBV6-1, with 8 bases identical to TRBD1. This CDR3 region has 14 residues. Per the germline V gene, CDR1 is MNHNS and CDR2 is SASEGT. V trimming: 6 bases; J trimming: 5 bases; junction bases outside the gene matches: 8. The CDR3: CASSGTGWRETQYF. DNA of the CDR3: TGTGCCAGCAGCGGGACAGGATGGCGGGAGACCCAGTACTTC.

This clonotype appeared a few times. This chain uses TRBV7-3 with TRBJ2-1; tentative D call: TRBD2 (7 bases). CDR3 length equals 22 residues. CDR1 SGHTA and CDR2 FQGTGA come from the germline V gene. The V gene lost 2 bases and the J gene lost 3 bases, with 32 bases spanning the gap. The CDR3 loop is CASSLPDVGGRSRESSYNEQFF. The CDR3, as DNA: TGTGCCAGCAGCTTACCGGACGTCGGGGGCCGATCGCGGGAGAGTAGCTACAATGAGCAGTTCTTC.

This clonotype was observed at least ten times. This chain uses TRBV12-3 or TRBV12-4 with TRBJ1-1; D is perhaps TRBD1 (5 bases). The CDR3 length is 14 residues. The V end was cut by 3 bases, the J end by 7 bases, with 15 bases between. Written as DNA, the CDR3 is TGTGCCAGCAGTTTCCCGGGGGGTCAGGTTGAAGCTTTCTTT. As protein: CASSFPGGQVEAFF.

Note on this clonotype: A much bigger clone sits one base away, suggesting this may be a read error. The chain combines TRBV3-1 with TRBJ1-2; D is undetermined. The germline V gene encodes CDR1 LGHDT and CDR2 YNNKEL (reference sequence). V was shortened by 1 base and J by 4 bases, with 10 bases between the two germline ends. The CDR3 has 14 amino acids. The CDR3 sequence is CASSQVARIYGYTF. The CDR3 DNA is TGTGCCAGCAGCCAAGTAGCGCGGATCTATGGCTACACCTTC. Combining the CDR3 with reference TRBV3-1 and TRBJ1-2 gives the whole variable domain DTAVSQTPKYLVTQMGNDKSIKCEQNLGHDTMYWYKQDSKKFLKIMFSYNNKELIINETVPNRFSPKSPDKAHLNLHINSLELGDSAVYFCASSQVARIYGYTFGSGTRLTVV.

The table lists this clonotype with many counts. The chain joins TRBV11-2 to TRBJ2-7; D is uncertain. V was pared by 4 bases and J by 3 bases, with 10 bases between. The germline gives CDR1 SGHAT, CDR2 FQNNGV. This CDR3 region has 13 residues. The CDR3 nucleotides are TGTGCCAGCAGCTCGAGGCGTAACTACGAGCAGTACTTC. Translated: CASSSRRNYEQYF.

In this sample, this clonotype turned up many times. One end of the junction is discordant with germline, which a read error may explain. V gene TRBV30 combines with J gene TRBJ2-4; D may match TRBD1 or TRBD2 (6 bases each). The CDR3 consists of 12 residues. Germline V gives CDR1 GTSNPN, CDR2 SVGIG (reference sequence). The CDR3 DNA is TGTGCCTGGAGTGTGAGCCGGGGGCTCTCGCACTTC. Its protein is CAWSVSRGLSHF. Looking up the rest from reference TRBV30 and TRBJ2-4 gives the full variable domain: SQTIHQWPATLVQPVGSPLSLECTVEGTSNPNLYWYRQAAGRGLQLLFYSVGIGQISSEVPQNLSASRPQDRQFILSSKKLLLSDSGFYLCAWSVSRGLSHFGAGTRLSVL.

This clonotype was seen a handful of times. The CDR3 sequence: CSAFKTSGRYEQYF. CDR3 DNA: TGCAGTGCTTTCAAGACTAGCGGGAGGTACGAGCAGTACTTC. The V and J genes are TRBV20-1 and TRBJ2-7; TRBD2 aligns across 13 bases. The CDR3 is made up of 14 amino acids. Germline assignment: CDR1 DFQATT and CDR2 SNEGSKA (reference sequence). With 5 bases clipped from V and 4 bases from J, the junction kept 5 bases outside the gene matches.

This clonotype has a count of ten or more. The chain links TRBV3-1 to TRBJ2-5, with TRBD1 matching over 7 bases. Losses at the gene ends were 1 base for V and 5 bases for J; bases not matched to a gene: 10. CDR3 length equals 16 residues. The V gene's germline CDR1 is LGHDT and CDR2 YNNKEL (reference sequence). The CDR3 DNA reads TGTGCCAGCAGCCAAGTTCTCACAGGGGATGGTGAGACCCAGTACTTC. Residues: CASSQVLTGDGETQYF.

In its sample, this clonotype was seen many times. The rearrangement uses TRBV20-1 and TRBJ2-1, with TRBD2 as a possible D gene (6 bases). Germline assignment: CDR1 DFQATT and CDR2 SNEGSKA (reference sequence). The CDR3 loop spans 12 amino acids. DNA of the CDR3: TGCAGCGGGGGACCGCGAGGGAGGGAGCAGTTCTTC. It yields the protein CSGGPRGREQFF.

The V and J genes are TRBV7-2 and TRBJ2-2; 7 bases agree with TRBD1. Unmatched junction bases numbered 5, after V lost 5 bases and J lost 5 bases. The germline CDR1 and CDR2 sequences are SGHTA and FQGNSA. This CDR3 has 14 amino acids. This CDR3 is CASSPTGVTGELFF. The CDR3 DNA reads TGTGCCAGCAGCCCAACAGGGGTTACCGGGGAGCTGTTTTTT.

This clonotype was seen repeatedly, ten times or more. The chain combines TRBV28 with TRBJ2-3; TRBD2 is a possible D gene (5 bases). Germline V lookup: CDR1 MDHEN, CDR2 SYDVKM. V was clipped by 4 bases and J by 2 bases, with 7 bases between them. The CDR3 runs 13 residues. The CDR3 region has the DNA TGTGCCAGCAGTTCTCTAGCCACAGATACGCAGTATTTT. It codes for CASSSLATDTQYF. The whole variable domain, remainder taken from reference TRBV28 and TRBJ2-3, is DVKVTQSSRYLVKRTGEKVFLECVQDMDHENMFWYRQDPGLGLRLIYFSYDVKMKEKGDIPEGYSVSREKKERFSLILESASTNQTSMYLCASSSLATDTQYFGPGTRLTVL.

This clonotype was found many times. J is TRBJ1-1 and V is TRBV28, with D unresolved. V was clipped by 0 bases and J by 0 bases, with 2 bases between them. The CDR3 loop spans 13 amino acids. Germline-derived CDR1 and CDR2 are MDHEN and SYDVKM. CDR3: CASSLWLNTEAFF. CDR3 nucleotides: TGTGCCAGCAGTTTATGGTTGAACACTGAAGCTTTCTTT.

This clonotype occurred many times. The V and J genes are TRBV27 and TRBJ2-7; a weak D match, TRBD2 (6 bases). The CDR3 length is 15 residues. Per the germline V gene, CDR1 is MNHEY and CDR2 is SMNVEV (reference sequence). Trimming took off 6 bases at V and 2 bases at J, with 17 bases between the two ends. This CDR3 is CASSPGTYAPYEQYF. CDR3 bases: TGTGCCAGCAGCCCAGGGACTTACGCGCCCTACGAGCAGTACTTC.

The sample holds many counts of this clonotype. The gene calls are TRBV2 and TRBJ1-5; TRBD1 is a possible D gene (6 bases). Germline V gene data show CDR1 as SNHLY and CDR2 as FYNNEI. The CDR3 loop spans 14 amino acids. V shed 8 bases and J shed 2 bases, with 13 bases lying between them. CDR3 nucleotide sequence: TGTGCCAGCGCGGTAGGGGGAGGCAATCAGCCCCAGCATTTT. Residues: CASAVGGGNQPQHF.

The V gene is TRBV28, the J gene TRBJ1-6; D uncertain. Trimming stripped 2 bases from V and 13 bases from J, with 18 bases between. Germline CDR1 is MDHEN and CDR2 is SYDVKM. The CDR3 length is 15 residues. The CDR3 region is CASSLIVISSGPLHF. The CDR3 DNA is TGTGCCAGCAGTTTAATTGTTATTTCGTCAGGCCCCCTCCACTTT.